This TCR beta chain was retrieved from a study of OX40 agonist ivuxolimab in advanced cancers. Study-level information: A history of anti-PD-1, anti-PD-L1 or anti-CTLA-4 therapy was acceptable, and approximately 41% had some.

TCRdb keeps only in-frame clones here, not all; method: immunoSEQ multiplex PCR. Among more than 75,000 clones, approximately 91% were seen once, and the ten largest hold 0.3% to 0.45%. The CDR3 consists of 13 residues. Trimming stripped 4 bases from V and 1 base from J, with 5 bases between. CDR1 and CDR2 (germline): SGHDN, FVKESK. This chain joins TRBV14 and TRBJ1-3; D is unclear. The TCR comes from an adult with an advanced solid tumor such as melanoma, head and neck, liver or kidney cancer. Sample: CD4+ or CD8+ T cells sorted from blood, taken in a trial of the OX40 agonist ivuxolimab. The DNA for the CDR3 is TGTGCCAGCAGCCCTCATTCTGGAAACACCATATATTTT. Its protein product is CASSPHSGNTIYF.